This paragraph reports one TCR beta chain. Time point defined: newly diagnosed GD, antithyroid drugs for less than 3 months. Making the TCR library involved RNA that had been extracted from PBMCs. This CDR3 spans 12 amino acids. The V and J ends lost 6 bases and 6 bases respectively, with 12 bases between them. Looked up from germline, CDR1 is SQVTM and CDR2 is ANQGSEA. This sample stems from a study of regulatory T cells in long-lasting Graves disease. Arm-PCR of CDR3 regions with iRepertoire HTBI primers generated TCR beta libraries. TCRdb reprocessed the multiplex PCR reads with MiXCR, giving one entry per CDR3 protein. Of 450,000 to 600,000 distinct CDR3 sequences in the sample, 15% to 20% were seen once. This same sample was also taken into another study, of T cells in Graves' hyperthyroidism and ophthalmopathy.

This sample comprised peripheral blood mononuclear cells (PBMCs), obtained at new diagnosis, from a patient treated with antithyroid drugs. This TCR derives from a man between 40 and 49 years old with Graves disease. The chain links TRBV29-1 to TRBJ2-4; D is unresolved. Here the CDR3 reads CSVKLTGNIQYF. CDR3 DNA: TGCAGCGTCAAACTTACGGGAAACATTCAGTACTTC.